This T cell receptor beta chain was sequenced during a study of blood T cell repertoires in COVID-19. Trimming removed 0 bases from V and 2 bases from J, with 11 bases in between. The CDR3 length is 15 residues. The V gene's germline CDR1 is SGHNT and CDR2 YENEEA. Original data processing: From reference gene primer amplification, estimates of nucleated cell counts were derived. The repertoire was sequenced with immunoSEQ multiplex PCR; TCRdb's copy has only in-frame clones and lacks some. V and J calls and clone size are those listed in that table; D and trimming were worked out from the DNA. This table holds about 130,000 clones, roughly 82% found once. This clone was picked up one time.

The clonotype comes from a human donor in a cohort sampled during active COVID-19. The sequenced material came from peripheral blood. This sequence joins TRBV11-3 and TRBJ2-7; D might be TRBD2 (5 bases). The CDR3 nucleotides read TGTGCCAGCAGCTTAGAAGCGGACGGGCCCTACGAGCAGTACTTC. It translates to CASSLEADGPYEQYF.